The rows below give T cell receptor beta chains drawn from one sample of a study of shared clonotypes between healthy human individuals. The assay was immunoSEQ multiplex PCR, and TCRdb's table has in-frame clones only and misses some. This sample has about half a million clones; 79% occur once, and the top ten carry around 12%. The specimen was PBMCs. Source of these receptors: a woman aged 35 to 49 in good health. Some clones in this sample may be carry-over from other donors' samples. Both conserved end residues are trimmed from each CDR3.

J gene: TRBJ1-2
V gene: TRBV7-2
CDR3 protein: ASSLAGLGYT

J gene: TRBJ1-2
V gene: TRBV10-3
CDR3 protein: AIAGPSYGYT

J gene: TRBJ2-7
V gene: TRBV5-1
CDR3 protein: ASSLSSASEQY

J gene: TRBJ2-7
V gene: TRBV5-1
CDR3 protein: ASSLSRPAYEQY

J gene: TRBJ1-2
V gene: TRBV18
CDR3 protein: ASSPGDKRGYT

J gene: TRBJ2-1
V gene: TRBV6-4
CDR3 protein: ASSDSSGSYNEQF

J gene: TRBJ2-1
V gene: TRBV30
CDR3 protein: AWSVTSGRDYNEQF

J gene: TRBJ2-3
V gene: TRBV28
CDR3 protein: ASSLVGSGYYRTDTQY

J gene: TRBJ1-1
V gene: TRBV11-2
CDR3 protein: ASSPRQGETEAF

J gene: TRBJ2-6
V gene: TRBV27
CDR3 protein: ASRPAGDPGANVLT

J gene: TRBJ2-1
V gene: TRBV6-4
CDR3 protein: ALYQAGGPHFVNEQF

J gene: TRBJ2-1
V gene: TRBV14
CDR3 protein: ASSQDFLAGYNEQF

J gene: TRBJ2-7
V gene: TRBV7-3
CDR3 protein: ASSQTSGTYEQY

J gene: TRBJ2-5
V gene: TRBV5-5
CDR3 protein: ASSRTSGLNQETQY

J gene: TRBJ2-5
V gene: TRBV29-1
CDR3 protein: SAGQGTFETQY

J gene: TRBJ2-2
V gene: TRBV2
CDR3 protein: ASTPDLTSAGELF

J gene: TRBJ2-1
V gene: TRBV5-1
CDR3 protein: ASSLDKLSGPSYNEQF

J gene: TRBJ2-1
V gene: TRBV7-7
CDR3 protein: ASSLGVANYNEQF

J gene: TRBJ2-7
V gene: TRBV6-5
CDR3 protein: ASSYSNLGWWGEQY

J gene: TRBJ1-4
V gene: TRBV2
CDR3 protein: ASTLVTGYEKLF

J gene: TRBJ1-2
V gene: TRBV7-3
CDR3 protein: ASSLSGYGYT

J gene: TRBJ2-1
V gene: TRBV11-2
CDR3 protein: ASSPVGLAGVHEQF

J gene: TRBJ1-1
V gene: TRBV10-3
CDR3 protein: AISGDSYEAF

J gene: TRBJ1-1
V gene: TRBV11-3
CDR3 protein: ASSRGMNTEAF

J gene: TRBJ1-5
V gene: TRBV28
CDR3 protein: ASRSGSNQPQH

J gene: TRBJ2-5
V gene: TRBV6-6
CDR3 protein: ASSWSQETQY

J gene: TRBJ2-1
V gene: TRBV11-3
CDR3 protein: ASSLDTGTTYNEQF

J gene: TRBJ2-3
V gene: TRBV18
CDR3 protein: ASSGLASTDTQY

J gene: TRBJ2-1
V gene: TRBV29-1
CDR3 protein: SVAAGGYNEQF

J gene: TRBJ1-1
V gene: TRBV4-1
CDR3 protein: ASSIGQGDTEAF

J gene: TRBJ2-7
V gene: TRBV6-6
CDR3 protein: ASSSQGYEQY

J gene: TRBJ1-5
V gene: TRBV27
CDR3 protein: ASSLRQGAFQPQH

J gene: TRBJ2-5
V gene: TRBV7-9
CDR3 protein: ASSFTSGRLEETQY

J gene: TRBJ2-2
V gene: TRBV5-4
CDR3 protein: ASSFSGRVNTGELF

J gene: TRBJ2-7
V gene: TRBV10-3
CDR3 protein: AISESVAGPQQY

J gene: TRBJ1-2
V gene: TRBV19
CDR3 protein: ASSTQGYGYT

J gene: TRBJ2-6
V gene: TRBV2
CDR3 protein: ASSGTGGSGANVLT

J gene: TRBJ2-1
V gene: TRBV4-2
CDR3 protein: ASSQEGRRGEQF

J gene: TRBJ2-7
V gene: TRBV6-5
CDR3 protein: ASSTGTSGSYEQY

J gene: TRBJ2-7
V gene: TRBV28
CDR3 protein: ASSSPGRGKTYEQY

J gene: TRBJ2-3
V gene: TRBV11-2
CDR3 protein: ASSLDPRGRGTDTQY

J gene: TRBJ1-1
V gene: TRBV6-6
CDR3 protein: ASSLATGNTEAF

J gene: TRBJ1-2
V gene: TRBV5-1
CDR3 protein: ASKVDGNYGYT

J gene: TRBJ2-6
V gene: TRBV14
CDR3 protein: ASSLLSSGANVLT

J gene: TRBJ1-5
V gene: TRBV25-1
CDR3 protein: ASSGDGSNQPQH

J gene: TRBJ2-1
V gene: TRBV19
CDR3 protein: ASSLTAYNEQF

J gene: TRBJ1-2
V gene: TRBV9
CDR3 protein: ASSVAGVPNYGYT

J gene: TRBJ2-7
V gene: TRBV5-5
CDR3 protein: ASTKDAYPLYEQY

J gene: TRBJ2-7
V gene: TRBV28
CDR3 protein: ASSRDPRYEQY

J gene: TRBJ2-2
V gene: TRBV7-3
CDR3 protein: ASSRLAGPGELF

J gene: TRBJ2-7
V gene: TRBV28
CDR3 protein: ASISEVREQY

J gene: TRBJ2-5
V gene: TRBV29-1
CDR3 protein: SVAGMQETQY

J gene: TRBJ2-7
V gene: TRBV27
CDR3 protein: ASKNRGREQY

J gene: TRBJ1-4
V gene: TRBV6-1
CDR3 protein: ASSEAEANNEKLF

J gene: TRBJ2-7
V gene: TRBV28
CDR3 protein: ASSFPGTDEQY

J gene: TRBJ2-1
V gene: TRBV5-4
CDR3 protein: ASSLTSGYNEQF

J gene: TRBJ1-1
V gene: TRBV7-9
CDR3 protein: ASSPGTGWDTEAF

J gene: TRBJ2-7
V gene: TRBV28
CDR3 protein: AITTTVPYEQY

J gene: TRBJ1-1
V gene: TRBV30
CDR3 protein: AWSARTEAF

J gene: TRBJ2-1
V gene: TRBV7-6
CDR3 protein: AGISYNEQF